The 28 T cell receptor beta chains below were found in one sample sequenced in a study of blood T cell repertoires in COVID-19. Assay used: immunoSEQ multiplex PCR; TCRdb lists only in-frame clones, some missing. The data show 250,000 or so clones, approximately 80% seen once. Sequenced: peripheral blood. The receptor source for this set is a woman in her sixties with active or convalescent COVID-19.

The rearrangement joins TRBV5-6 to TRBJ1-1; 8 positions agree with TRBD1. Germline trimming cut 0 bases from V and 4 bases from J; bases unmatched to any gene: 5. Germline V CDR1 and CDR2: SGHDT, YYEEEE. There are 15 residues in the CDR3. Written as DNA, the CDR3 is TGTGCCAGCAGCTTGGTTCAGGGGGCGGGCACTGAAGCTTTCTTT. Its translation: CASSLVQGAGTEAFF.

J is TRBJ1-1 and V is TRBV12-3 or TRBV12-4; D may be TRBD1 (5 bases). With 2 bases removed from V and 11 bases from J, the gap between germline ends came to 9 bases. The CDR3 has 11 residues. The DNA of the CDR3 is TGTGCCAGCAGTTTATTGGGGGGGGCTTTCTTT. Translated, it gives CASSLLGGAFF.

J is TRBJ2-5 and V is TRBV3-1 (or the pseudogene TRBV3-2), with D maybe TRBD2 (5 bases). Germline loops: CDR1 LGHDT, CDR2 YNNKEL (reference sequence). This CDR3 is built from 13 residues. The V and J ends lost 4 bases and 8 bases respectively, with 14 bases between them. The CDR3 coding sequence is TGTGCCAGCAGCCCATCTGGGAGACCTACCCAGTACTTC. This codes for CASSPSGRPTQYF.

The chain is built from TRBV10-2 and TRBJ1-3, with D tentatively TRBD1 (6 bases). Germline CDR1 is WSHSY and CDR2 is SAAADI. CDR3 length equals 15 residues. V lost 3 bases to trimming and J lost 0 bases, with 9 bases between them. The CDR3 spells CASSETTGSGNTIYF. CDR3 DNA sequence: TGCGCCAGCAGTGAAACGACAGGCTCTGGAAACACCATATATTTT.

The rearrangement uses TRBV7-2 and TRBJ1-6; 7 positions agree with TRBD1. The CDR3 contains 15 residues. With 8 bases clipped from V and 7 bases from J, the junction kept 11 bases outside the gene matches. Germline values: CDR1 SGHTA, CDR2 FQGNSA. Here the CDR3 DNA reads TGTGCCAGCCAGGGGACAGACATCGGCAATTCACCCCTCCACTTT. Protein product: CASQGTDIGNSPLHF.

The chain links TRBV18 to TRBJ2-2, with 10 bases that match TRBD2. The trim removed 2 bases at V and 4 bases at J, leaving 4 bases unmatched. The CDR3 is 16 residues long. In germline, CDR1 is KGHSH, CDR2 LQKENI. The DNA for the CDR3 is TGTGCCAGCTCACCAAGAACTAGCGGGGTCACCGGGGAGCTGTTTTTT. Translating gives CASSPRTSGVTGELFF.

The chain is built from TRBV15 and TRBJ1-2; no clear D. The V end lost 0 bases, the J end lost 7 bases, and 18 bases lay between the germline ends. The V gene's germline CDR1 is LNHNV and CDR2 YYDKDF (reference sequence). This CDR3 contains 16 residues. The CDR3 loop is CATSRDRNRYSFGYTF. The CDR3 nucleotides read TGTGCCACCAGCAGAGATAGAAACAGATATTCATTTGGCTACACCTTC.

This chain links TRBV5-5 with TRBJ2-2, with D uncertain. The germline V gene encodes CDR1 SGHKS and CDR2 YYEKEE (reference sequence). This CDR3 contains 15 residues. Trimming removed 4 bases at V and 6 bases at J, with 16 bases between. The CDR3: CASSPPVVSAGELFF. The CDR3 DNA follows: TGTGCCAGCAGCCCTCCGGTGGTCAGCGCCGGGGAGCTGTTTTTT.

The gene calls are TRBV18 and TRBJ2-3, with a tentative D call TRBD1 (5 bases). The CDR3 consists of 15 residues. Trimming pared 1 base from V and 2 bases from J, leaving 10 bases between. CDR1 and CDR2 (germline): KGHSH, LQKENI. CDR3 bases: TGTGCCAGCTCACCACAGGGGCCACACACAGATACGCAGTATTTT. This sequence encodes CASSPQGPHTDTQYF.

This clone was recorded once. V and J are TRBV4-1 and TRBJ2-7; 7 bases agree with TRBD1. Per the germline V gene, CDR1 is MGHRA and CDR2 is YSYEKL. The CDR3 spans 16 residues. V trimming: 4 bases; J trimming: 0 bases; junction bases outside the gene matches: 9. CDR3 protein: CASSLSGGQASYEQYF. The DNA of the CDR3 is TGCGCCAGCAGCCTCTCAGGGGGACAAGCCTCCTACGAGCAGTACTTC.

The chain uses TRBV10-2 and TRBJ1-1; tentatively, D is TRBD1 (5 bases). The germline CDR1 and CDR2 sequences are WSHSY and SAAADI. The CDR3 length is 13 residues. V was cut by 3 bases and J by 5 bases, with 10 bases left in between. CDR3 residues: CASSEQARTEAFF. The DNA for the CDR3 is TGCGCCAGCAGTGAACAGGCGAGGACTGAAGCTTTCTTT.

J is TRBJ2-5 and V is TRBV5-6; 9 nucleotides agree with TRBD1. This CDR3 comprises 15 residues. Germline V lookup: CDR1 SGHDT, CDR2 YYEEEE. J gave up 4 bases and V 4 bases, and 8 bases lay outside the gene matches. Here the CDR3 reads CASSPGQGRRETQYF. Written as DNA, the CDR3 is TGTGCCAGCAGCCCGGGACAGGGAAGGAGAGAGACCCAGTACTTC. The full variable domain, with the rest looked up from reference TRBV5-6 and TRBJ2-5, is DAGVTQSPTHLIKTRGQQVTLRCSPKSGHDTVSWYQQALGQGPQFIFQYYEEEERQRGNFPDRFSGHQFPNYSSELNVNALLLGDSALYLCASSPGQGRRETQYFGPGTRLLVL.

The gene calls are TRBV10-3 and TRBJ2-4; 8 bases match TRBD1. Germline-derived CDR1 and CDR2 are ENHRY and SYGVKD. The CDR3 contains 12 residues. The J segment lost 8 bases and the V segment lost 6 bases, leaving 3 bases of the junction unmatched. The CDR3 region is CAISEDRDIQYF. DNA for the CDR3: TGTGCCATCAGCGAGGACAGGGACATTCAGTACTTC.

The DNA for the CDR3 is TGTGCCTGGAGTGTTTCCAACAGGTTTGGCTACGAGCAGTACTTC. The encoded protein is CAWSVSNRFGYEQYF. This rearrangement joins TRBV30 to TRBJ2-7; D may be TRBD1 (5 bases). Germline assignment: CDR1 GTSNPN and CDR2 SVGIG (reference sequence). There are 15 residues in the CDR3. Deletions cut 0 bases from V and 3 bases from J, with 15 bases between.

The chain links TRBV4-2 to TRBJ2-3, with D unclear. Trimming removed 0 bases at V and 5 bases at J, with 9 bases between. CDR1 is LGHNA, CDR2 YNFKEQ, per germline. The CDR3 is 14 amino acids. The CDR3 spells CASSQDEAEDTQYF. CDR3 nucleotides: TGTGCCAGCAGCCAAGATGAGGCCGAAGATACGCAGTATTTT.

The J gene is TRBJ1-1, the V gene TRBV2, with 7 bases fitting TRBD1. Trimming cost V 3 bases and J 1 base; bases outside gene matches: 5. Germline V lookup: CDR1 SNHLY, CDR2 FYNNEI. The CDR3 is 15 amino acids. CDR3 loop: CASSDSGQPNTEAFF. Here the CDR3 DNA reads TGTGCCAGCAGTGATTCGGGACAGCCGAACACTGAAGCTTTCTTT.

The rearrangement uses TRBV7-9 and TRBJ1-1; D perhaps matches TRBD1 (5 bases). The V end lost 4 bases, the J end lost 4 bases, and 7 bases lay between the germline ends. The V gene's germline CDR1 is SEHNR and CDR2 FQNEAQ (reference sequence). The CDR3 has 12 residues. The CDR3, as DNA: TGTGCCAGCAGCTGGCAGGGCACTGAAGCTTTCTTT. Translating gives CASSWQGTEAFF.

This chain links TRBV7-8 with TRBJ2-1; 8 bases align to TRBD2. Germline V gives CDR1 SGHVS, CDR2 FQNEAQ. The CDR3 totals 15 residues. V gave up 6 bases and J gave up 9 bases; unmatched junction bases: 13. The CDR3 nucleotides read TGTGCCAGCAGGGAACTTAGCGGGAATACAGGTGAGCAGTTCTTC. Protein product: CASRELSGNTGEQFF.

For the CDR3, the DNA is TGTGCCAGCAGCGTACAATCAGGACAGGGTACGGCTAATGAAAAACTGTTTTTT. Translating gives CASSVQSGQGTANEKLFF. V and J are TRBV9 and TRBJ1-4, with TRBD1 identical over 8 bases. The CDR3 totals 18 residues. The J segment lost 3 bases and the V segment lost 1 base, leaving 11 bases of the junction unmatched. Germline V gene data show CDR1 as SGDLS and CDR2 as YYNGEE.

This clone was observed a few times. The gene calls are TRBV15 and TRBJ1-1, with TRBD1 identical over 11 bases. CDR3 length equals 16 residues. The V and J ends lost 0 bases and 5 bases, in that order; junction bases with no gene match: 5. The germline CDR1 and CDR2 sequences are LNHNV and YYDKDF (reference sequence). The CDR3 loop is CATSRDSGQGATEAFF. CDR3 coding DNA: TGTGCCACCAGCAGAGATTCAGGACAGGGGGCAACTGAAGCTTTCTTT.

Comment on this clone: One end of the junction does not line up with germline, which may come from a read error. This chain connects TRBV7-7 to TRBJ2-3; tentative D call: TRBD2 (7 bases). Germline CDR1 and CDR2: SSHAT and FNYEAQ (reference sequence). The CDR3 has 15 amino acids. The CDR3 here is CASSSGRGFTDTQYF. In DNA form, the CDR3 reads TGTGCTAGCAGCTCGGGGAGGGGGTTTACAGATACGCAGTATTTT.

This clone was seen a handful of times. The chain links TRBV18 to TRBJ2-4, with 8 nucleotides matching TRBD1. Germline V gives CDR1 KGHSH, CDR2 LQKENI. The CDR3 runs to 18 residues. V trimming: 1 base; J trimming: 0 bases; junction bases outside the gene matches: 8. The CDR3 is CASSPQRQGFVAKNIQYF. CDR3 bases: TGTGCCAGCTCACCACAAAGACAGGGGTTCGTAGCCAAAAACATTCAGTACTTC.

The gene calls are TRBV15 and TRBJ2-3; 7 nucleotides match TRBD2. Germline lookup yields CDR1 LNHNV and CDR2 YYDKDF (reference sequence). This CDR3 region has 16 residues. After removal of 0 bases from V and 3 bases from J, the junction contained 6 bases not matched to a gene. The CDR3 loop is CATSREGGTTTDTQYF. For the CDR3, the DNA is TGTGCCACCAGCAGAGAGGGGGGGACTACGACAGATACGCAGTATTTT.

Only one count was recorded for this clone. This rearrangement joins TRBV2 to TRBJ2-7, with TRBD1 identical over 9 bases. CDR1 and CDR2 (germline): SNHLY, FYNNEI. The CDR3 length is 14 residues. Losses at the gene ends were 7 bases for V and 5 bases for J; bases not matched to a gene: 9. The CDR3 region is CASNHRDRVDEQYF. The DNA of the CDR3 is TGTGCCAGCAATCACCGGGACAGGGTAGACGAGCAGTACTTC.

The chain employs TRBV6-6 and TRBJ2-7; 7 bases fit TRBD1. CDR1 is MNHNY, CDR2 SVGAGI, per germline (reference sequence). The CDR3 sequence is 12 residues long. V trimming: 6 bases; J trimming: 7 bases; junction bases outside the gene matches: 6. The CDR3 is CASRIDRDEQYF. The CDR3 nucleotides read TGTGCCAGCAGAATCGACAGGGATGAGCAGTACTTC.

The rearrangement uses TRBV4-1 and TRBJ2-3; D possibly corresponds to TRBD2 (6 bases). CDR1 MGHRA and CDR2 YSYEKL come from the germline V gene. Trimming cost V 0 bases and J 7 bases, with 17 bases left between them. CDR3 length: 16 amino acids. The CDR3 nucleotides read TGCGCCAGCAGCCAAGATCCGGGCGGGGCTGGGCATACGCAGTATTTT. As protein: CASSQDPGGAGHTQYF.

V and J are TRBV19 and TRBJ2-3, with TRBD1 as a possible D gene (5 bases). Deletions cut 7 bases from V and 2 bases from J, with 13 bases between. The CDR3 totals 14 residues. Per the germline V gene, CDR1 is LNHDA and CDR2 is SQIVND (reference sequence). CDR3 protein: CASTPQGDTDTQYF. CDR3 DNA: TGTGCCAGTACCCCACAAGGGGACACAGATACGCAGTATTTT.

This chain connects TRBV4-1 to TRBJ2-4, with D perhaps TRBD2 (6 bases). The germline V gene encodes CDR1 MGHRA and CDR2 YSYEKL. This CDR3 has 16 amino acids. Deletions cut 5 bases from V and 3 bases from J, with 17 bases between. The CDR3 reads CASSSRYIGGKNIQYF. CDR3 bases: TGCGCCAGCAGCAGTAGGTACATCGGGGGCAAAAACATTCAGTACTTC.